This entry describes one T cell receptor (beta chain). What it recognizes is unknown. This was the immunoSEQ v3.0 assay at survey level. Roughly 40,000-55,000 T-cell genomes per sample were the sequencing target. Measured with immunoSEQ multiplex PCR; TCRdb has only the in-frame clones, and not every one. The sample has 19,000 or so clones, about 77% seen once. The germline CDR1 and CDR2 sequences are SGHTA and FQGTGA. The V gene lost 5 bases and the J gene lost 2 bases, with 15 bases spanning the gap. The CDR3 runs 15 residues. These data come from a study of long-term antiretroviral therapy in people with HIV. Overall study findings and caveats: Across all time points, the repertoire was dominated by clones that expanded before ART.

The United States was where all participants with HIV were treated. The sample was unsorted PBMCs, taken at the start of antiretroviral therapy, before treatment. This receptor was identified in a woman aged 40 to 49 with HIV. This chain uses TRBV7-3 with TRBJ2-5; weak D call: TRBD1 (6 bases). The CDR3 region has the DNA TGTGCCAGCAGCCCACGACACAGGGAACAAGAGACCCAGTACTTC. Translation gives CASSPRHREQETQYF. The full variable domain, with the rest looked up from reference TRBV7-3 and TRBJ2-5, is GAGVSQTPSNKVTEKGKYVELRCDPISGHTALYWYRQSLGQGPEFLIYFQGTGAADDSGLPNDRFFAVRPEGSVSTLKIQRTERGDSAVYLCASSPRHREQETQYFGPGTRLLVL.